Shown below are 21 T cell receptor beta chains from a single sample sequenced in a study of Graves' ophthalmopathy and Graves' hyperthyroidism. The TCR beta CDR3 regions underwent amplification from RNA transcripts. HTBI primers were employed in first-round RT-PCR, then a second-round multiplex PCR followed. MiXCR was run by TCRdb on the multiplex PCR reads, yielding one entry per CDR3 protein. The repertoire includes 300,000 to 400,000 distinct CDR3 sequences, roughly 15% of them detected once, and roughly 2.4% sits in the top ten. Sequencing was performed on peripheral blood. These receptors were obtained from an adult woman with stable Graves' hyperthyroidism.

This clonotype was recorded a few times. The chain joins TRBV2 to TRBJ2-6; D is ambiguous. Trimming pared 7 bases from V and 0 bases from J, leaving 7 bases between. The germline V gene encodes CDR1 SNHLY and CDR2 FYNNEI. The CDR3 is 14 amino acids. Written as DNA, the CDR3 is TGTGCCAGCAATATTAACTCTGGGGCCAACGTCCTGACTTTC. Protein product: CASNINSGANVLTF.

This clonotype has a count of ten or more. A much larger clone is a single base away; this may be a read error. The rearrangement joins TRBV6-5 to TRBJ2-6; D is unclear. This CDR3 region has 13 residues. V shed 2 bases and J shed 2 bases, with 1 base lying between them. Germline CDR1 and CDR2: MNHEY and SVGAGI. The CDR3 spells CASSYTGANVLTF. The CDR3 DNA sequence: TGTGCCAGCAGTTACACTGGGGCCAACGTCCTGACTTTC.

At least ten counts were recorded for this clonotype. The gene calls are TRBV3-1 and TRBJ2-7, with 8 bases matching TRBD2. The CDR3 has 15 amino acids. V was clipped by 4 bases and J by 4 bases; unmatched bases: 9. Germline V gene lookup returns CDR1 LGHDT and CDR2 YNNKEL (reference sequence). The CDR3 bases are TGTGCCAGCAGCCCGTTTAGCGGGATCAAGTACGAGCAGTACTTC. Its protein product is CASSPFSGIKYEQYF.

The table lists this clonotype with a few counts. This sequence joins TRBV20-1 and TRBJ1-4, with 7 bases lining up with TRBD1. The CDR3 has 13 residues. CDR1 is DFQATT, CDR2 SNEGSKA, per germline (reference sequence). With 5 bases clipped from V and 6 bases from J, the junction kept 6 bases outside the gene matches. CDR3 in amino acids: CSAWDSLHEKLFF. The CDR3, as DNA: TGCAGTGCTTGGGACAGCCTTCATGAAAAACTGTTTTTT.

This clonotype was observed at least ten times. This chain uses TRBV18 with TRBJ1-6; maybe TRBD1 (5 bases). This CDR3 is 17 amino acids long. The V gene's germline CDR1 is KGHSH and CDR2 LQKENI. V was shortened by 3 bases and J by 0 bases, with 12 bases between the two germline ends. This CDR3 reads CASSPSPGSSYNSPLHF. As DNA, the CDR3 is TGTGCCAGCTCACCCTCGCCAGGGTCCTCCTATAATTCACCCCTCCACTTT. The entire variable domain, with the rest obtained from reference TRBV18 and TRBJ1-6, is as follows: NAGVMQNPRHLVRRRGQEARLRCSPMKGHSHVYWYRQLPEEGLKFMVYLQKENIIDESGMPKERFSAEFPKEGPSILRIQQVVRGDSAAYFCASSPSPGSSYNSPLHFGNGTRLTVT.

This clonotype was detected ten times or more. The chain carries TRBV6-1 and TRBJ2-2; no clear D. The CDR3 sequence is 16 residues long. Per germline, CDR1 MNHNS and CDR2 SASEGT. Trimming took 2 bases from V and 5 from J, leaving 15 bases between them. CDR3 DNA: TGTGCCAGCAGTGAATGGCAGGCCGCGCGGACCGGGGAGCTGTTTTTT. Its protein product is CASSEWQAARTGELFF.

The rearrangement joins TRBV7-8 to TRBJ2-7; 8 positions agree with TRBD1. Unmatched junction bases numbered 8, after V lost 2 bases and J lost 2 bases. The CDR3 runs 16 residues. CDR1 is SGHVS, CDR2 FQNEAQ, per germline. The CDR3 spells CASSLTRDRKPYEQYF. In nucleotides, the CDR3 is TGTGCCAGCAGCTTAACCCGGGACAGGAAACCCTACGAGCAGTACTTC.

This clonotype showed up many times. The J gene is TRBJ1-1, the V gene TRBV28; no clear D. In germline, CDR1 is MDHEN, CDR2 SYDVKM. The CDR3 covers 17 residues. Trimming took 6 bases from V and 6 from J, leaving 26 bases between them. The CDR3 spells CASRTIKAAYKDPEAFF. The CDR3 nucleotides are TGTGCCAGCAGGACCATAAAAGCGGCGTATAAAGACCCTGAAGCTTTCTTT.

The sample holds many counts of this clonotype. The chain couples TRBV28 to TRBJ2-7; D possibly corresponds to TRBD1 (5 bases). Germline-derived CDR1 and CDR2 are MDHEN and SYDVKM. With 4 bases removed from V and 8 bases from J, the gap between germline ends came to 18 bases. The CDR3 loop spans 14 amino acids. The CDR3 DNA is TGTGCCAGCAGTTCCCCCTTCGACAGTACGAAGCAGTACTTC. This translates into CASSSPFDSTKQYF.

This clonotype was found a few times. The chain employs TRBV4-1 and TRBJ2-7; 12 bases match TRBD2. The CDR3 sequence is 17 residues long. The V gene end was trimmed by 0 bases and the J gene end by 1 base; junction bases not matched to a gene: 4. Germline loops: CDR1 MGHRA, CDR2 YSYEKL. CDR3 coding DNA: TGCGCCAGCAGCCAAGACCCCGGGACTAGCGGGTCCTACGAGCAGTACTTC. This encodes CASSQDPGTSGSYEQYF.

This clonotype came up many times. CDR3 nucleotides: TGTGCCAGCAGTGACCCCACGTACGGGGCTGGGAAAGAGACCCAGTACTTC. Translation gives CASSDPTYGAGKETQYF. The chain is built from TRBV25-1 and TRBJ2-5; D possibly matches TRBD1 or TRBD2 (5 bases each). This CDR3 region has 17 residues. The V end was cut by 3 bases, the J end by 3 bases, with 20 bases between. In germline, CDR1 is MGHDK, CDR2 SYGVNS.

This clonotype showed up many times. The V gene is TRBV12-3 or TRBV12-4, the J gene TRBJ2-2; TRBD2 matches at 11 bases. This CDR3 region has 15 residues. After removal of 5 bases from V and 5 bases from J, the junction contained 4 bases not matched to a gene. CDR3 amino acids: CASSQLAGVTGELFF. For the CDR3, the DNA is TGTGCCAGCAGTCAACTAGCGGGAGTTACCGGGGAGCTGTTTTTT.

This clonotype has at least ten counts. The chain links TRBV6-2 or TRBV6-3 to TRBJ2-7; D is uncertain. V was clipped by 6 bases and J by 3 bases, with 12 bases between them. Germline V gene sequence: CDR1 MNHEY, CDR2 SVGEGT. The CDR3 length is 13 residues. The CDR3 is CASRRVSGYEQYF. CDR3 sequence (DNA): TGTGCCAGCAGAAGGGTTTCGGGCTACGAGCAGTACTTC.

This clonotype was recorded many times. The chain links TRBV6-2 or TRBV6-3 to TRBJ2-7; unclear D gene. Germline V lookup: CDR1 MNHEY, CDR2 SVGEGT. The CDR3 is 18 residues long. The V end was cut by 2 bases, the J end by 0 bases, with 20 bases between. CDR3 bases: TGTGCCAGCAGTTACGGGCTCAGTAGTGACCCTAGCTCCTACGAGCAGTACTTC. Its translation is CASSYGLSSDPSSYEQYF.

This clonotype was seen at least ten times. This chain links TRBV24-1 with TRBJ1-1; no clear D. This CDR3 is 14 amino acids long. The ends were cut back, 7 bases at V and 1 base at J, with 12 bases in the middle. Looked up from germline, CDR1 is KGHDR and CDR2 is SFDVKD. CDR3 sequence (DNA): TGTGCCACCAGCCGTGAACAGAAGAACACTGAAGCTTTCTTT. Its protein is CATSREQKNTEAFF.

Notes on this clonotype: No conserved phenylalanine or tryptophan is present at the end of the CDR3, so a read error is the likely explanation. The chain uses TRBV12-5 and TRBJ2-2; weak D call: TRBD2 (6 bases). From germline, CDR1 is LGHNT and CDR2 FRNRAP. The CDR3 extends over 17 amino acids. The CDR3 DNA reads TGTGCTAGTGGTTCGGCATATAGCGGCACTAACACCGGGGGGCTGTTTTTG. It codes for CASGSAYSGTNTGGLFL.

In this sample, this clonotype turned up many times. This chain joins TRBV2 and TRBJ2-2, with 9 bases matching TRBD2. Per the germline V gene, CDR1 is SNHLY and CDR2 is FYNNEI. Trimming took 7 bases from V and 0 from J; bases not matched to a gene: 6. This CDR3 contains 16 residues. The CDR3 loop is CASKTTSGSNTGELFF. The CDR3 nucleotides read TGTGCCAGCAAAACGACTAGCGGCTCGAACACCGGGGAGCTGTTTTTT.

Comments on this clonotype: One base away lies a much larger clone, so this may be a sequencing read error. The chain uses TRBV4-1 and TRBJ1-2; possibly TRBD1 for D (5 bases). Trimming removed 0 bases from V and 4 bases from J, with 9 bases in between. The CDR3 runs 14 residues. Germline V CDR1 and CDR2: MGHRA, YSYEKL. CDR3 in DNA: TGCGCCAGCAGCCAAGATACGGGGCCCTATGGCTACACCTTC. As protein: CASSQDTGPYGYTF.

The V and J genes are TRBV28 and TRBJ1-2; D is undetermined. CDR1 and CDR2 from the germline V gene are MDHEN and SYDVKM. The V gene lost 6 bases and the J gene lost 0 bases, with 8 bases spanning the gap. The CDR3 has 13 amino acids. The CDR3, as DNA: TGTGCCAGCAGAGCGGACGCTAACTATGGCTACACCTTC. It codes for CASRADANYGYTF.

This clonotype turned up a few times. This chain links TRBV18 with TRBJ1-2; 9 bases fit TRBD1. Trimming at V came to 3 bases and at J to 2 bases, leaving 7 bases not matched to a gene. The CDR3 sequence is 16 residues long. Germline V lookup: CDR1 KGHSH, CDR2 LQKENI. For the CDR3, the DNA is TGTGCCAGCTCACCGTCGACAGGGGGAGTAAACTATGGCTACACCTTC. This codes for CASSPSTGGVNYGYTF.

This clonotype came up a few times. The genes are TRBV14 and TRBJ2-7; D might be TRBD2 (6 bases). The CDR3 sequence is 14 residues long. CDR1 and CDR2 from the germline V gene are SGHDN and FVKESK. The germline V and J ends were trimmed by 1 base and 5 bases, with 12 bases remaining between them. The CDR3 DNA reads TGTGCCAGCAGCCAAGCGGGAGCCCCCCACGAGCAGTACTTC. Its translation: CASSQAGAPHEQYF.